This TCR beta chain was profiled in a study of blood T cell repertoires in COVID-19. Looking at the study overall: Acute and convalescent COVID-19 samples came from the United States, Italy and Spain. T cells, B-cell-depleted T cells, or PBMCs provided the cDNA or gDNA that served as material.

Germline values: CDR1 SGHNT, CDR2 YYREEE (reference sequence). There are 15 residues in the CDR3. Trimming removed 4 bases from V and 7 bases from J; junction bases left unmatched: 10. As handled by the study authors: Amplification of reference gene primers provided the estimated nucleated cell counts. Using immunoSEQ multiplex PCR, the repertoire was profiled, and TCRdb retains in-frame clones only, with some absent. The V and J calls and clone size come from that table; D and trimming were worked out from the DNA. The sample has 150,000 to 190,000 clones, around 83% seen once; the top ten hold around 8.1%.

The sample taken for sequencing was peripheral blood. The receptor was derived from a woman aged 60-75 years with COVID-19, enrolled during active disease. The V and J genes are TRBV5-4 and TRBJ1-2; 10 positions match TRBD1. The CDR3 region has the DNA TGTGCCAGCAGCCCCACCGGGACAGGGGCACTTGGCTACACCTTC. Protein: CASSPTGTGALGYTF.